The next 31 T cell receptor beta chains were all read from a single sample in a study of blood T cell repertoires in COVID-19. Sequencing was performed with immunoSEQ multiplex PCR; in TCRdb, only in-frame clones are kept and a portion is missing. The data show about 70,000 clones, around 87% seen once. Sequencing used peripheral blood. Receptors originate from a human donor in a cohort sampled during active COVID-19.

The table lists this clone with a few counts. The chain has TRBV25-1 and TRBJ1-3, with TRBD1 as a possible D gene (5 bases). CDR1 is MGHDK, CDR2 SYGVNS, per germline. Trimming stripped 6 bases from V and 0 bases from J, with 12 bases between. The CDR3 contains 15 residues. In DNA, the CDR3 is TGTGCCAGCAGCCGTTTCGGGGGCTCTGGAAACACCATATATTTT. This encodes CASSRFGGSGNTIYF.

The rearrangement uses TRBV2 and TRBJ2-1, with TRBD2 matching over 14 bases. Germline CDR1 SNHLY, CDR2 FYNNEI. Losses at the gene ends were 6 bases for V and 9 bases for J; bases not matched to a gene: 7. The CDR3 is 15 amino acids. The CDR3 DNA sequence: TGTGCCAGCAGACCGACTAGCGGGGGGGTACGTGAGCAGTTCTTC. Amino acid sequence: CASRPTSGGVREQFF. Filled out from reference TRBV2 and TRBJ2-1, the complete variable domain reads EPEVTQTPSHQVTQMGQEVILRCVPISNHLYFYWYRQILGQKVEFLVSFYNNEISEKSEIFDDQFSVERPDGSNFTLKIRSTKLEDSAMYFCASRPTSGGVREQFFGPGTRLTVL.

The chain joins TRBV5-6 to TRBJ1-2; TRBD1 matches 8 bases. From germline, CDR1 is SGHDT and CDR2 YYEEEE. J was trimmed by 8 bases and V by 4 bases; bases with no gene match: 16. The CDR3 loop spans 16 amino acids. The CDR3 DNA is TGTGCCAGCAGCCCCCAGGACAGGGTGGGGCCGGAGGGCTACACCTTC. Translated: CASSPQDRVGPEGYTF.

The chain couples TRBV6-4 to TRBJ1-2, with 11 bases aligning to TRBD1. This CDR3 is 14 amino acids long. Trimming took 4 bases from V and 8 from J; bases not matched to a gene: 6. Germline V gene data show CDR1 as MRHNA and CDR2 as SNTAGT. CDR3 protein: CASSAGQGAGGYTF. In DNA form, the CDR3 reads TGTGCCAGCAGTGCTGGACAGGGGGCAGGAGGCTACACCTTC.

This chain uses TRBV18 with TRBJ2-4; TRBD1 aligns across 9 bases. This CDR3 contains 16 residues. The germline gives CDR1 KGHSH, CDR2 LQKENI. The V and J ends lost 5 bases and 1 base, in that order; junction bases with no gene match: 6. CDR3 loop: CASSTTGTGAKNIQYF. CDR3 nucleotides: TGTGCCAGCTCAACAACCGGGACAGGGGCCAAAAACATTCAGTACTTC.

The chain carries TRBV11-2 and TRBJ2-5, with D perhaps TRBD2 (5 bases). Trimming shortened V by 7 bases and J by 1 base, and 16 bases separated the two germline ends. The CDR3 extends over 15 amino acids. Germline CDR1 reads SGHAT; CDR2 reads FQNNGV. The CDR3 loop reads CASTLDGIFQETQYF. CDR3 DNA sequence: TGTGCCAGCACCCTGGACGGGATTTTCCAAGAGACCCAGTACTTC.

The chain couples TRBV15 to TRBJ2-7, with D possibly TRBD1 on 5 matching bases. From germline, CDR1 is LNHNV and CDR2 YYDKDF (reference sequence). Trimming left V 0 bases short and J 3 bases short, with 12 bases between. The CDR3 spans 15 residues. The CDR3 is CATSRDLGQGYEQYF. CDR3 nucleotides: TGTGCCACCAGCAGAGATTTAGGGCAGGGCTACGAGCAGTACTTC. Full variable domain (outside the CDR3, taken from reference TRBV15 and TRBJ2-7): DAMVIQNPRYQVTQFGKPVTLSCSQTLNHNVMYWYQQKSSQAPKLLFHYYDKDFNNEADTPDNFQSRRPNTSFCFLDIRSPGLGDTAMYLCATSRDLGQGYEQYFGPGTRLTVT.

The rearrangement joins TRBV7-2 to TRBJ2-7; 8 bases agree with TRBD2. The germline CDR1 and CDR2 sequences are SGHTA and FQGNSA. The CDR3 runs to 15 residues. Losses at the gene ends were 1 base for V and 4 bases for J; bases not matched to a gene: 6. In DNA form, the CDR3 reads TGTGCCAGCAGCTTAGGACCCTTAGCGGGGTACGAGCAGTACTTC. Its translation is CASSLGPLAGYEQYF.

This rearrangement joins TRBV28 to TRBJ1-4; a possible D gene is TRBD1 (6 bases). Germline CDR1 reads MDHEN; CDR2 reads SYDVKM. This CDR3 region has 11 residues. The V end lost 5 bases, the J end lost 16 bases, and 14 bases lay between the germline ends. The CDR3 DNA reads TGTGCCAGCAGTCCTCGGGACATTCAGTTTTTT. Translated: CASSPRDIQFF.

This clone has ten or more counts. The rearrangement uses TRBV2 and TRBJ1-6, with 10 bases fitting TRBD1. Trimming removed 7 bases from V and 10 bases from J; junction bases left unmatched: 7. The CDR3 is 14 residues long. Looked up from germline, CDR1 is SNHLY and CDR2 is FYNNEI. CDR3 sequence (DNA): TGTGCCAGCACCCGGGGACAGGGGAGCTCACCCCTCCACTTT. It encodes CASTRGQGSSPLHF.

V usage is TRBV5-1 and J usage is TRBJ2-7; TRBD2 aligns across 9 bases. The CDR3 is 15 residues long. Trimming cost V 3 bases and J 0 bases; bases outside gene matches: 4. Germline-derived CDR1 and CDR2 are SGHRS and YFSETQ. The chain's CDR3 is CASSSVAGVSYEQYF. Written as DNA, the CDR3 is TGCGCCAGCAGCTCCGTAGCGGGGGTCTCCTACGAGCAGTACTTC.

The chain has TRBV21-1 and TRBJ1-5; TRBD1, the D gene given by the table, was not confirmed from the DNA. TRBV21-1 is noted as a pseudogene. The CDR3 spans 15 residues. CDR3 sequence (DNA): TGTGCCAGCAGAAACCCAGGGGGCAAGGATCAGCCCCAGCATTTT. Its translation: CASRNPGGKDQPQHF.

J is TRBJ2-2 and V is TRBV5-8; D is possibly TRBD1 (5 bases). Per the germline V gene, CDR1 is SGHTS and CDR2 is YDEGEE. V was cut by 2 bases and J by 0 bases, with 11 bases left in between. The CDR3 has 16 residues. The CDR3 protein is CASSLWQGSNTGELFF. CDR3 sequence (DNA): TGTGCCAGCAGCTTATGGCAGGGTTCGAACACCGGGGAGCTGTTTTTT.

This CDR3 reads CASSPQTGDEQFF. The CDR3 coding sequence is TGTGCCAGCAGCCCGCAGACAGGGGATGAGCAGTTCTTC. This rearrangement joins TRBV7-3 to TRBJ2-1; 8 bases fit TRBD1. Trimming took 5 bases from V and 8 from J; bases not matched to a gene: 5. From germline, CDR1 is SGHTA and CDR2 FQGTGA. The CDR3 consists of 13 residues.

The V and J genes are TRBV3-1 (or the pseudogene TRBV3-2) and TRBJ2-6; D unresolved. V dropped 0 bases and J dropped 0 bases, with 3 bases sitting between them. The CDR3 sequence is 15 residues long. Germline V gene data show CDR1 as LGHDT and CDR2 as YNNKEL (reference sequence). Here the CDR3 DNA reads TGTGCCAGCAGCCAAGACAGCTCTGGGGCCAACGTCCTGACTTTC. It translates to CASSQDSSGANVLTF.

The chain combines TRBV18 with TRBJ2-5, with TRBD1 as a possible D gene (6 bases). CDR3 length equals 17 residues. Germline V gene data show CDR1 as KGHSH and CDR2 as LQKENI. Trimming took off 1 base at V and 2 bases at J, with 17 bases between the two ends. The CDR3 nucleotides read TGTGCCAGCTCACCACTACCCCCTGGACAGCTGCAAGAGACCCAGTACTTC. Protein product: CASSPLPPGQLQETQYF.

V is TRBV11-2 and J is TRBJ2-5; TRBD1 agrees at 11 bases. This CDR3 comprises 15 residues. The trim removed 0 bases at V and 4 bases at J, leaving 1 base unmatched. The V gene's germline CDR1 is SGHAT and CDR2 FQNNGV. CDR3 in DNA: TGTGCCAGCAGCTTAGAGGACAGGGGGCGAGAGACCCAGTACTTC. The encoded protein is CASSLEDRGRETQYF.

This rearrangement joins TRBV7-2 to TRBJ2-3, with TRBD1 as a possible D gene (6 bases). The CDR3 length is 14 residues. The V gene lost 3 bases and the J gene lost 10 bases, with 17 bases spanning the gap. The germline CDR1 and CDR2 sequences are SGHTA and FQGNSA. The CDR3, as DNA: TGTGCCAGCAGCTTGGGCTCAGGGACAAACTCGCAGTATTTT. Protein product: CASSLGSGTNSQYF. Filled out from reference TRBV7-2 and TRBJ2-3, the complete variable domain reads GAGVSQSPSNKVTEKGKDVELRCDPISGHTALYWYRQSLGQGLEFLIYFQGNSAPDKSGLPSDRFSAERTGGSVSTLTIQRTQQEDSAVYLCASSLGSGTNSQYFGPGTRLTVL.

This chain joins TRBV6-5 and TRBJ2-3; 7 positions match TRBD2. CDR1 MNHEY and CDR2 SVGAGI come from the germline V gene. This CDR3 has 15 amino acids. After removal of 3 bases from V and 4 bases from J, the junction contained 7 bases not matched to a gene. This chain's CDR3 is CASSYVGGGSDTQYF. In DNA form, the CDR3 reads TGTGCCAGCAGTTATGTTGGGGGGGGATCAGATACGCAGTATTTT.

This sequence joins TRBV6-1 and TRBJ2-1; 10 nucleotides line up with TRBD2. Germline V gene sequence: CDR1 MNHNS, CDR2 SASEGT. CDR3 length: 16 residues. V shed 4 bases, J shed 5 bases, and the junction held 8 bases outside the gene matches. This CDR3 is CASSVMGLAKNNEQFF. The CDR3, as DNA: TGTGCCAGCAGTGTTATGGGACTAGCGAAAAACAATGAGCAGTTCTTC.

This chain uses TRBV6-5 with TRBJ1-2, with 7 nucleotides matching TRBD1. Germline lookup yields CDR1 MNHEY and CDR2 SVGAGI. The J segment lost 7 bases and the V segment lost 2 bases, leaving 7 bases of the junction unmatched. The CDR3 consists of 14 residues. The CDR3 spells CASSYLDRAGGYTF. The CDR3 DNA reads TGTGCCAGCAGTTACCTAGACAGGGCAGGTGGCTACACCTTC.

This chain connects TRBV7-9 to TRBJ1-2; D gene unclear. Germline V gene sequence: CDR1 SEHNR, CDR2 FQNEAQ (reference sequence). Trimming pared 3 bases from V and 4 bases from J, leaving 21 bases between. The length of the CDR3 is 17 residues. CDR3 amino acids: CASSFDSAAEDSYGYTF. The CDR3 DNA is TGTGCCAGCAGCTTTGACTCGGCGGCCGAAGATTCCTATGGCTACACCTTC.

The chain carries TRBV5-1 and TRBJ1-3; D remains unclear. The CDR3 runs 16 residues. V was shortened by 0 bases and J by 0 bases, with 10 bases between the two germline ends. Germline CDR1 reads SGHRS; CDR2 reads YFSETQ. The DNA of the CDR3 is TGCGCCAGCAGCTTGGACCGCAAAGCCTCTGGAAACACCATATATTTT. Residues: CASSLDRKASGNTIYF.

This clone appeared a few times. The CDR3: CATSTRTGAYGYTF. The DNA of the CDR3 is TGTGCCACCAGCACCCGGACAGGGGCATATGGCTACACCTTC. The rearrangement uses TRBV15 and TRBJ1-2; TRBD1 aligns across 9 bases. The CDR3 is 14 residues long. J gave up 5 bases and V 4 bases, and 5 bases lay outside the gene matches. CDR1 and CDR2 from the germline V gene are LNHNV and YYDKDF (reference sequence).

The chain joins TRBV3-1 (or the pseudogene TRBV3-2) to TRBJ1-2, with D tentatively TRBD1 (5 bases). V was pared by 1 base and J by 8 bases, with 11 bases between. The CDR3 is 13 amino acids. CDR1 is LGHDT, CDR2 YNNKEL, per germline (reference sequence). CDR3 sequence (DNA): TGTGCCAGCAGCCAAGGGCAGGGCGGAGGCTACACCTTC. It specifies CASSQGQGGGYTF.

The genes are TRBV5-1 and TRBJ2-5, with D perhaps matching TRBD1 (5 bases). Trimming removed 0 bases at V and 5 bases at J, with 8 bases between. The CDR3 has 13 residues. CDR1 and CDR2 from the germline V gene are SGHRS and YFSETQ. The CDR3, as DNA: TGCGCCAGCAGCTTGGAGGGGCGGGAGACCCAGTACTTC. Translating gives CASSLEGRETQYF.

The rearrangement joins TRBV4-1 to TRBJ1-2; 8 bases line up with TRBD1. The CDR3 covers 18 residues. Germline CDR1 reads MGHRA; CDR2 reads YSYEKL. J gave up 4 bases and V 2 bases, and 15 bases lay outside the gene matches. DNA for the CDR3: TGCGCCAGCAGCCAACAACTGGGAACTTACAGGGGGAGCTATGGCTACACCTTC. Translating it yields CASSQQLGTYRGSYGYTF.

The chain couples TRBV24-1 to TRBJ2-5; 7 bases are shared with TRBD2. CDR3 size: 16 residues. Germline CDR1 is KGHDR and CDR2 is SFDVKD. The trim removed 7 bases at V and 5 bases at J, leaving 15 bases unmatched. CDR3 nucleotides: TGTGCCACCAGCCCAGAGTCGGGGGAGGGGAGGGAGACCCAGTACTTC. Encoded protein: CATSPESGEGRETQYF.

This sequence joins TRBV27 and TRBJ2-3; a possible D gene is TRBD2 (6 bases). Germline V gives CDR1 MNHEY, CDR2 SMNVEV (reference sequence). Between the trimmed V and J ends, which lost 0 bases and 5 bases, there was a span of 12 bases. This CDR3 has 15 amino acids. CDR3 sequence: CASSLSASEGDTQYF. The CDR3 region has the DNA TGTGCCAGCAGTTTATCGGCGTCGGAGGGAGATACGCAGTATTTT.

This chain uses TRBV14 with TRBJ1-6; D call uncertain. CDR3 length: 13 amino acids. The V end was cut by 5 bases, the J end by 7 bases, with 9 bases between. Germline V gives CDR1 SGHDN, CDR2 FVKESK. The CDR3 loop is CASSTSGNSPLHF. The CDR3 DNA sequence: TGTGCCAGCAGCACTAGCGGGAATTCACCCCTCCACTTT.

This chain connects TRBV27 to TRBJ2-5, with 10 bases fitting TRBD2. Germline-derived CDR1 and CDR2 are MNHEY and SMNVEV (reference sequence). CDR3 size: 16 residues. The trim removed 5 bases at V and 3 bases at J, leaving 9 bases unmatched. CDR3 nucleotide sequence: TGTGCCAGCAGTAATGCCGGGACTAGCGAAAAAGAGACCCAGTACTTC. This gives the protein CASSNAGTSEKETQYF.